The rows below give T cell receptor beta chains drawn from one sample of a study of early T cells in non-severe SARS-CoV-2 infection. TCRdb called the 5' RACE reads again in MiXCR, with one record for every CDR3 protein. The table includes about 56,000 distinct CDR3 sequences, about 10% detected once. The material sequenced was whole blood. The receptors here all came from an adult who was a healthcare worker with PCR-confirmed SARS-CoV-2 infection or an uninfected control (not recorded which). Each CDR3 is given with its conserved first and last residue. The D gene is left open where the match is weak. The size entry is marked missing in some rows and otherwise reads once, few, many or a size class.

D gene | J gene | clone size | V gene | CDR3 protein | CDR3 DNA
. | TRBJ2-5 | . | TRBV7-2 | CASSKYQETQYF | TGTGCCAGCAGCAAGTACCAAGAGACCCAGTACTTC
. | TRBJ2-1 | few | TRBV11-2 | CASSSRTASDEQFF | TGTGCCAGCAGCAGTCGGACAGCCAGCGATGAGCAGTTCTTC
TRBD2 | TRBJ2-2 | many | TRBV11-2 | CASSFSSGGSTGELFF | TGTGCCAGCAGCTTTTCCAGCGGGGGGTCCACCGGGGAGCTGTTTTTT
. | TRBJ2-7 | . | TRBV10-3 | CAISETLTGSEQYF | TGTGCCATCAGTGAGACCCTAACAGGGTCCGAGCAGTACTTC
TRBD2 | TRBJ2-5 | few | TRBV6-2/TRBV6-3 | CASSSRDYGQETQYF | TGTGCCAGCAGTTCCCGGGACTACGGTCAAGAGACCCAGTACTTC
. | TRBJ2-2 | few | TRBV27 | CASSPDQNTGELFF | TGTGCCAGCAGTCCAGACCAGAACACCGGGGAGCTGTTTTTT
. | TRBJ2-4 | . | TRBV5-5 | CASGLNNIQYF | TGTGCCAGCGGACTAAACAACATTCAGTACTTC
. | TRBJ1-1 | many | TRBV7-9 | CASSLLIGAKAFF | TGTGCCAGCAGCTTATTAATAGGGGCCAAAGCTTTCTTT
TRBD2 | TRBJ2-7 | many | TRBV7-2 | CASSLASLAAYEQYF | TGTGCCAGCAGCTTAGCTTCCCTAGCGGCCTACGAGCAGTACTTC
. | TRBJ2-5 | few | TRBV6-1 | CASSDYGHQETQYF | TGTGCCAGCAGTGACTACGGGCACCAAGAGACCCAGTACTTC
. | TRBJ1-1 | few | TRBV5-6 | CASSLFRGAGQVTAEAFF | TGTGCCAGCAGCTTGTTTAGGGGCGCGGGACAAGTCACCGCTGAAGCTTTCTTT
. | TRBJ1-4 | many | TRBV5-5 | CASAGAGGMDEKLFF | TGTGCCAGCGCCGGCGCCGGGGGGATGGATGAAAAACTGTTTTTT
TRBD1 | TRBJ2-6 | few | TRBV2 | CASGGQGSSGANVLTF | TGTGCCAGCGGTGGACAGGGTTCCTCTGGGGCCAACGTCCTGACTTTC
. | TRBJ2-7 | . | TRBV9 | CASSVNPENEQYF | TGTGCCAGCAGCGTAAACCCGGAGAACGAGCAGTACTTC
. | TRBJ2-1 | few | TRBV12-3/TRBV12-4 | CASSTSSYNEQFF | TGTGCCAGCAGCACTAGCTCCTACAATGAGCAGTTCTTC
TRBD1 | TRBJ1-3 | many | TRBV12-5 | CASGLVRGREGNTIYF | TGTGCTAGTGGTTTGGTAAGGGGGCGCGAAGGAAACACCATATATTTT
. | TRBJ2-7 | many | TRBV29-1 | CSVEWGGEQYF | TGCAGCGTTGAATGGGGAGGCGAGCAGTACTTC
. | TRBJ1-5 | few | TRBV6-2/TRBV6-3 | CASRHSGAYSNQPQHF | TGTGCCAGCAGGCACTCCGGGGCTTATAGCAATCAGCCCCAGCATTTT
. | TRBJ2-7 | many | TRBV29-1 | CSVLYSSYEQYF | TGCAGCGTCCTTTACAGCTCCTACGAGCAGTACTTC
. | TRBJ2-4 | many | TRBV28 | CATKDRAKNIQYF | TGTGCCACCAAAGACAGAGCCAAAAACATTCAGTACTTC
TRBD2 | TRBJ2-3 | many | TRBV6-5 | CASSRGTSGVRADTQYF | TGTGCCAGCAGTCGTGGGACTAGCGGGGTCAGAGCAGATACGCAGTATTTT
. | TRBJ1-1 | few | TRBV5-6 | CASSRRDTEAFF | TGTGCCAGCAGCCGGCGAGACACTGAAGCTTTCTTT
. | TRBJ2-3 | few | TRBV5-5 | CASSSVGAADTQYF | TGTGCCAGCAGCTCCGTTGGGGCCGCAGATACGCAGTATTTT
. | TRBJ2-1 | few | TRBV7-9 | CASSSPSDEQFF | TGTGCCAGCAGTTCGCCATCGGATGAGCAGTTCTTC
. | TRBJ1-2 | many | TRBV6-5 | CASSYDIGKPYGYTF | TGTGCCAGCAGTTACGATATCGGGAAGCCCTATGGCTACACCTTC
. | TRBJ2-3 | many | TRBV15 | CATSRDLLSDTQYF | TGTGCCACCAGCAGAGATCTTCTGTCGGATACGCAGTATTTT
. | TRBJ1-2 | many | TRBV7-9 | CASSLVGHSDGYTF | TGTGCCAGCAGCTTAGTCGGCCATTCGGATGGCTACACCTTC
. | TRBJ2-5 | many | TRBV21-1 | CASSKETLQGGETQYF | TGTGCCAGCAGCAAAGAAACCCTACAGGGTGGAGAGACCCAGTACTTC